The sequence of this T cell receptor (beta chain) was determined in a study of blood T cell repertoires in COVID-19. In the study's own analysis: Amplification of reference gene primers provided the estimated nucleated cell counts. The assay was immunoSEQ multiplex PCR, and TCRdb's table has in-frame clones only and misses some. That table is the source of V, J and clone size, and D and trimming were worked out from the DNA. The repertoire holds over 150,000 clones, with approximately 83% as singletons. The sequence came from a man aged 35-49 years who had recovered from COVID-19. What was sequenced was PBMCs or T cells enriched from blood (not recorded which).

CDR3 coding DNA: TGTGCCACCAGAATCGGAGATACGCAGTATTTT. Its translation is CATRIGDTQYF. The V call is TRBV27, the J call TRBJ2-3, with D uncertain. Germline V gives CDR1 MNHEY, CDR2 SMNVEV (reference sequence). Trimming took off 10 bases at V and 5 bases at J, with 10 bases between the two ends. The CDR3 covers 11 residues.